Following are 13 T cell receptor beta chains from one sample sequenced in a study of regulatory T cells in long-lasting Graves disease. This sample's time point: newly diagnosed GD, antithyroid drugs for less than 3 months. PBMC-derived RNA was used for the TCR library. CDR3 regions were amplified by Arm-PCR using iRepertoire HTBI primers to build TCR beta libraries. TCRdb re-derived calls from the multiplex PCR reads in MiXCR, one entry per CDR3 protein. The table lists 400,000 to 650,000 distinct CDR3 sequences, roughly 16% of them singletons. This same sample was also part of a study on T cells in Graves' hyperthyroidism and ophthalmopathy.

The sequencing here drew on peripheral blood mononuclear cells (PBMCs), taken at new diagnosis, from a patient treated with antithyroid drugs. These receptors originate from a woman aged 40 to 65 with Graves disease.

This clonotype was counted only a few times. The CDR3 is CSARPKSSFPLAPNEQFF. The CDR3, as DNA: TGCAGTGCTAGACCGAAATCTAGCTTCCCTTTAGCCCCCAATGAGCAGTTCTTC. The chain couples TRBV20-1 to TRBJ2-1; tentatively, D is TRBD2 (5 bases). CDR1 is DFQATT, CDR2 SNEGSKA, per germline (reference sequence). Trimming removed 2 bases at V and 6 bases at J, with 26 bases between. This CDR3 comprises 18 residues.

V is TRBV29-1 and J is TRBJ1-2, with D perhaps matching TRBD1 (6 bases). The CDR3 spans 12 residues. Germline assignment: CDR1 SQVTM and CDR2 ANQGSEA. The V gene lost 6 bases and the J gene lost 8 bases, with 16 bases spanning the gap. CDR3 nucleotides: TGCAGCGTACCCCGGGGGGGCCGGGGCTACACCTTC. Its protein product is CSVPRGGRGYTF. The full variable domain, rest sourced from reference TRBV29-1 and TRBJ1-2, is SAVISQKPSRDICQRGTSLTIQCQVDSQVTMMFWYRQQPGQSLTLIATANQGSEATYESGFVIDKFPISRPNLTFSTLTVSNMSPEDSSIYLCSVPRGGRGYTFGSGTRLTVV.

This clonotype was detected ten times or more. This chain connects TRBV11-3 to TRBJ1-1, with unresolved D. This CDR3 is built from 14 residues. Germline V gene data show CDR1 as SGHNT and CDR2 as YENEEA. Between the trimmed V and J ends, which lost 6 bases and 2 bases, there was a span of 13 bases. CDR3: CASRPTDYNTEAFF. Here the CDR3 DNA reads TGTGCCAGCAGGCCCACAGATTATAACACTGAAGCTTTCTTT.

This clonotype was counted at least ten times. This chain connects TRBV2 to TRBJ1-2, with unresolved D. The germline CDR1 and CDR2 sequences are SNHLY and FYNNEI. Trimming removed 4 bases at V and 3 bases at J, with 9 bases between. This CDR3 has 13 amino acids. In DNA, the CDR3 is TGTGCCAGCAGTGCGGAGGCCGACTATGGCTACACCTTC. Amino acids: CASSAEADYGYTF.

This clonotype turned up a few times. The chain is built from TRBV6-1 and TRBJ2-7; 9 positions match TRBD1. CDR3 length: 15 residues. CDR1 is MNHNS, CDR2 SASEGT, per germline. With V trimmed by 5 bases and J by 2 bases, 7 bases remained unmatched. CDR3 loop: CASSSAGQGAYEQYF. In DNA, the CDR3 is TGTGCCAGCAGTAGTGCGGGACAGGGAGCCTACGAGCAGTACTTC.

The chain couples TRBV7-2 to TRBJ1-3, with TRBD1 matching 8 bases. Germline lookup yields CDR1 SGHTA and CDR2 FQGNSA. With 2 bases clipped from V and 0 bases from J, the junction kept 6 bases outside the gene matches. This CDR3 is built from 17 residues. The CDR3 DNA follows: TGTGCCAGCAGCTTAAGACAGGGGCAGAGCTCTGGAAACACCATATATTTT. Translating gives CASSLRQGQSSGNTIYF.

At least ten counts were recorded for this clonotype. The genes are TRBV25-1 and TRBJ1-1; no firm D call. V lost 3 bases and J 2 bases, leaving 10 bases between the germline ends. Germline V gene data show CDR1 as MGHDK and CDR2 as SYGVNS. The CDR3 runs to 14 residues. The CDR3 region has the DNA TGTGCCAGCAGTGATTTTCGGAGAAACACTGAAGCTTTCTTT. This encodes CASSDFRRNTEAFF.

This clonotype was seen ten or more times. This chain's CDR3 is CASSSTGPGANVLTF. The CDR3 DNA sequence: TGCGCCAGCAGCTCGACAGGGCCTGGGGCCAACGTCCTGACTTTC. The rearrangement uses TRBV5-1 and TRBJ2-6, with 7 bases aligning to TRBD1. Germline CDR1 is SGHRS and CDR2 is YFSETQ. This CDR3 is 15 amino acids long. The J segment lost 2 bases and the V segment lost 3 bases, leaving 2 bases of the junction unmatched.

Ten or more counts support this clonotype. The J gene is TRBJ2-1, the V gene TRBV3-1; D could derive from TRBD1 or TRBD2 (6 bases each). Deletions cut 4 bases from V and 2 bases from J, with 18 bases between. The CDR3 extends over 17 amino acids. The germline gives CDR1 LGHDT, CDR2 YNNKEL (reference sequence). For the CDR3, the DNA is TGTGCCAGCAGCCCCATGATGGAGGGGGGCGCCTACAATGAGCAGTTCTTC. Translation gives CASSPMMEGGAYNEQFF.

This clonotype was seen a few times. The CDR3: CATTDAGGYNEQFF. CDR3 coding DNA: TGTGCCACTACCGATGCGGGGGGGTACAATGAGCAGTTCTTC. The V gene is TRBV6-1, the J gene TRBJ2-1; TRBD2 agrees at 9 bases. CDR3 length equals 14 residues. V lost 10 bases and J lost 4; bases outside the gene matches: 8. The V gene's germline CDR1 is MNHNS and CDR2 SASEGT.

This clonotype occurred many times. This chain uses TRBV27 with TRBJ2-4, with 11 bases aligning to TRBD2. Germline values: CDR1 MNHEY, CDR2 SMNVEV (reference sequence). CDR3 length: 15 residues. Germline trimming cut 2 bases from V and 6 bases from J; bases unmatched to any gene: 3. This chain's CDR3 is CASSLGGLAGNIQYF. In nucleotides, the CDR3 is TGTGCCAGCAGTTTAGGTGGACTAGCGGGAAACATTCAGTACTTC.

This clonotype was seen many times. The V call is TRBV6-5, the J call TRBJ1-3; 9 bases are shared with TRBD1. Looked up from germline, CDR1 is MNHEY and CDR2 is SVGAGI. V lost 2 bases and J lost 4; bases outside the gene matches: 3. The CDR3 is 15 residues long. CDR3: CASSYAGTGGNTIYF. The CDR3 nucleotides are TGTGCCAGCAGTTACGCCGGGACAGGGGGAAACACCATATATTTT.

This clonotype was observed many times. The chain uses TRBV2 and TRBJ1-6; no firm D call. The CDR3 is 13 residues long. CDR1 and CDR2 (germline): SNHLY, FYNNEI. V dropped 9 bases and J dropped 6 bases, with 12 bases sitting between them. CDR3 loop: CARGTFPNSPLHF. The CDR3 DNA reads TGTGCCAGAGGCACATTCCCTAATTCACCCCTCCACTTT. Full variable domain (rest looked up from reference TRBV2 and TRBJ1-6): EPEVTQTPSHQVTQMGQEVILRCVPISNHLYFYWYRQILGQKVEFLVSFYNNEISEKSEIFDDQFSVERPDGSNFTLKIRSTKLEDSAMYFCARGTFPNSPLHFGNGTRLTVT.